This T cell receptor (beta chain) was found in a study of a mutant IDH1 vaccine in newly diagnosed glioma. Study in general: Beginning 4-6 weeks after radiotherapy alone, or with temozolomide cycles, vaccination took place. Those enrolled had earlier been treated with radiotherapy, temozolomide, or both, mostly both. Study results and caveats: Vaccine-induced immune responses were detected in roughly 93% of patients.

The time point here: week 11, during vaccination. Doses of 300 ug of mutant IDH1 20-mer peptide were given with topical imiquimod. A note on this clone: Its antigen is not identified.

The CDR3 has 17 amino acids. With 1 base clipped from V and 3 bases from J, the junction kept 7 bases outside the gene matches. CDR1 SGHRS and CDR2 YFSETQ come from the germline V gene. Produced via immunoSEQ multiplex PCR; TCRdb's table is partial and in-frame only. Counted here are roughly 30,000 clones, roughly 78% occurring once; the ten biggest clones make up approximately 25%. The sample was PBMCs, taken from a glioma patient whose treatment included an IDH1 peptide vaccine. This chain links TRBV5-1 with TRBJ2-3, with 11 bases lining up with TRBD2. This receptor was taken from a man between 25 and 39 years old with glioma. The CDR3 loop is CASSLQALAGGTDTQYF. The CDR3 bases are TGCGCCAGCAGCTTGCAAGCTCTAGCGGGAGGTACAGATACGCAGTATTTT.